The 6 T cell receptor beta chains below were found in one sample sequenced in a study of cytomegalovirus exposure and HLA in healthy donors. In the PCR, 60 Vbeta and 13 Jbeta primers were used. Measured with immunoSEQ multiplex PCR; TCRdb has only the in-frame clones, and not every one. The sample includes about 280,000 clones, about 90% seen only once; the top ten take about 2%. What was sequenced was PBMCs. These receptors came from a young woman in good health and CMV-seronegative.

The rearrangement links TRBV2 to TRBJ1-2; a possible D gene is TRBD1 (6 bases). This CDR3 contains 15 residues. V lost 0 bases and J lost 4, with 12 bases in between. Germline CDR1 SNHLY, CDR2 FYNNEI. CDR3 coding DNA: TGTGCCAGCAGTGAAGCTAGGGACACCTTCTATGGCTACACCTTC. This translates into CASSEARDTFYGYTF.

The chain uses TRBV27 and TRBJ1-6; D ambiguous. The CDR3 is made up of 15 amino acids. CDR1 and CDR2 from the germline V gene are MNHEY and SMNVEV (reference sequence). The V end lost 5 bases, the J end lost 7 bases, and 15 bases lay between the germline ends. The CDR3 nucleotides read TGTGCCAGCAGTGCTCCCGGTAGATTAAATTCACCCCTCCACTTT. Its protein is CASSAPGRLNSPLHF.

The V gene is TRBV6-6, the J gene TRBJ1-2; no definite D call. V was pared by 1 base and J by 2 bases, with 11 bases between. The CDR3 sequence is 15 residues long. CDR1 is MNHNY, CDR2 SVGAGI, per germline (reference sequence). CDR3 region: CASSYLRETNYGYTF. Here the CDR3 DNA reads TGTGCCAGCAGTTACTTGAGGGAAACCAACTATGGCTACACCTTC.

This clone was found a few times. J is TRBJ1-1 and V is TRBV12-5, with D unclear. Trimming removed 2 bases from V and 3 bases from J, with 7 bases in between. CDR3 size: 13 residues. CDR1 LGHNT and CDR2 FRNRAP come from the germline V gene. CDR3 region: CASGLLRDTEAFF. DNA for the CDR3: TGTGCTAGTGGTTTGCTCCGGGACACTGAAGCTTTCTTT.

CDR3 sequence reads: CASRGPAVYEQYF. The CDR3 DNA sequence: TGTGCTAGTAGGGGCCCTGCGGTCTACGAGCAGTACTTC. The chain recombines TRBV12-5 with TRBJ2-7; the D gene is possibly TRBD1 (5 bases). Trimming removed 8 bases at V and 3 bases at J, with 14 bases between. This CDR3 region has 13 residues. From germline, CDR1 is LGHNT and CDR2 FRNRAP.

Remarks on this clone: Germline and junction disagree at one end, which may indicate a read error. The V and J genes are TRBV7-9 and TRBJ2-3; 8 bases align to TRBD1. CDR3 length: 14 amino acids. The germline CDR1 and CDR2 sequences are SEHNR and FQNEAQ (reference sequence). The CDR3 nucleotides are TGTTCCAGCAGCCCCGGGACAGGACTAGATACGCAGTATTTT. This gives the protein CSSSPGTGLDTQYF.